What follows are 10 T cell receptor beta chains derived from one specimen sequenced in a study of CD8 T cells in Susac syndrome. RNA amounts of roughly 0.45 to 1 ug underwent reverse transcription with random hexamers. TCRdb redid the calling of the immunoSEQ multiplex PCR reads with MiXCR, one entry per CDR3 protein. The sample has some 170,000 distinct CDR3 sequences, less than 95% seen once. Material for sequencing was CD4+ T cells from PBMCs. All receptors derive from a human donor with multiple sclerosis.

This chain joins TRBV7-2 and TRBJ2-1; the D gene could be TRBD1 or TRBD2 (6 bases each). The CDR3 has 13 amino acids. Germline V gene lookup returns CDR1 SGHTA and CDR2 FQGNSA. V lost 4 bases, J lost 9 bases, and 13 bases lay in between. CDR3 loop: CASSWGQEGEQFF. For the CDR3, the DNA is TGTGCCAGCAGCTGGGGGCAGGAGGGTGAGCAGTTCTTC.

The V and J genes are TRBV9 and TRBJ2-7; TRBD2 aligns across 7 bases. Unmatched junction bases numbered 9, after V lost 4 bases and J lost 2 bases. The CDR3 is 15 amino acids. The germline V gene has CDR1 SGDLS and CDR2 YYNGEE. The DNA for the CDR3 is TGTGCCAGCAGCCTCCACCCCGCGGGAGCCTACGAGCAGTACTTC. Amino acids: CASSLHPAGAYEQYF.

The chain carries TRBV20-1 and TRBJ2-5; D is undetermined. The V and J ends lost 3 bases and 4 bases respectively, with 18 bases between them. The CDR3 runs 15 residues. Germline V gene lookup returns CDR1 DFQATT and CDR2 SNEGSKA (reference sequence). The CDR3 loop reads CSASSGLGLGETQYF. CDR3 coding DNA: TGCAGTGCTAGTTCCGGGCTAGGGTTAGGAGAGACCCAGTACTTC.

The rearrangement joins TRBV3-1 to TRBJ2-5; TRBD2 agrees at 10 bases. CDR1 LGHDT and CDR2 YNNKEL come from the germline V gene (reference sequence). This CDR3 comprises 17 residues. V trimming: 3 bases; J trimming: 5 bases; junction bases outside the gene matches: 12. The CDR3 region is CASSQGASGRLEETQYF. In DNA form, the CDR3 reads TGTGCCAGCAGCCAGGGGGCTAGCGGGAGACTTGAGGAGACCCAGTACTTC.

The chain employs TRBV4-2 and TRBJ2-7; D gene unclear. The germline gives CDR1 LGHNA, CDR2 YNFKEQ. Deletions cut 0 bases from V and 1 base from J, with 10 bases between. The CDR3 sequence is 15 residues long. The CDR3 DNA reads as TGTGCCAGCAGCCAAGATCAGGCAGGTTCCTACGAGCAGTACTTC. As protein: CASSQDQAGSYEQYF.

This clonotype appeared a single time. CDR3 in DNA: TGTGCCACCAGCAGGGGCAGGGCCGACGAGCAGTACTTC. Translated, it gives CATSRGRADEQYF. This chain uses TRBV15 with TRBJ2-7, with D perhaps matching TRBD1 (5 bases). This CDR3 region has 13 residues. V dropped 3 bases and J dropped 5 bases, with 11 bases sitting between them. CDR1 LNHNV and CDR2 YYDKDF come from the germline V gene (reference sequence).

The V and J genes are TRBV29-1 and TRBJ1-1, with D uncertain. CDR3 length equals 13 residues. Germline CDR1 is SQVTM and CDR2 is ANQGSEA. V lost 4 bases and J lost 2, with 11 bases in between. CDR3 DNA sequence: TGCAGCGTTGTGTCGTCAGGCAACACTGAAGCTTTCTTT. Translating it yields CSVVSSGNTEAFF.

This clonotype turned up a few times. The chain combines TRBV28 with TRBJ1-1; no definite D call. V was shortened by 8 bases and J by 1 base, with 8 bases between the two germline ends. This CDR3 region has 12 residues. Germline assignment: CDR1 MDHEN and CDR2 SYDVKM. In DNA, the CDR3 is TGTGCCAGCCGCGACACGAACACTGAAGCTTTCTTT. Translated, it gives CASRDTNTEAFF.

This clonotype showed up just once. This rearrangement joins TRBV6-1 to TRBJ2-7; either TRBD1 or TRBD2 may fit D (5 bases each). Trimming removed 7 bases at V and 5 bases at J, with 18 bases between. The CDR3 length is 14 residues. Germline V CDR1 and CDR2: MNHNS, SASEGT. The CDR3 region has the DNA TGTGCCAGCAATAGTCGAGGGGAAGAAAACGAGCAGTACTTC. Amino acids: CASNSRGEENEQYF.

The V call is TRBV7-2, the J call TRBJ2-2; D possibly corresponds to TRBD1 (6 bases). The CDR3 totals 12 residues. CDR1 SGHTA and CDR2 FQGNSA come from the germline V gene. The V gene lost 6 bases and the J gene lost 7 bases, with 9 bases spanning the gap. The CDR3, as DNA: TGTGCCAGCAGGAAACAGGGCGGGGAGCTGTTTTTT. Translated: CASRKQGGELFF.